A single sample is the source of the 16 T cell receptor beta chains below, sequenced in a study of radiotherapy plus CTLA-4 blockade in lung cancer. Sequencing was performed with immunoSEQ multiplex PCR; in TCRdb, only in-frame clones are kept and a portion is missing. The repertoire has more than 75,000 clones, 85% to 90% of them found once; the top ten carry about 0.95%. This specimen consisted of peripheral blood, obtained from a patient treated with radiotherapy plus ipilimumab. Every receptor here comes from a human donor with non-small cell lung cancer who had stable disease on radiotherapy plus ipilimumab.

The CDR3 nucleotides are TGTGCCAGCAGTTTCTTGGGGCTAGTCCATGAGCAGTTCTTC. Protein product: CASSFLGLVHEQFF. The genes are TRBV27 and TRBJ2-1; TRBD1 is a possible D gene (5 bases). The CDR3 covers 14 residues. CDR1 and CDR2 from the germline V gene are MNHEY and SMNVEV (reference sequence). Trimming left V 3 bases short and J 8 bases short, with 14 bases between.

The chain is built from TRBV6-6 and TRBJ2-6; D is uncertain. The ends were cut back, 3 bases at V and 0 bases at J, with 3 bases in the middle. This CDR3 contains 14 residues. Germline V lookup: CDR1 MNHNY, CDR2 SVGAGI (reference sequence). CDR3 in amino acids: CASSYTSGANVLTF. The CDR3, as DNA: TGTGCCAGCAGTTATACCTCTGGGGCCAACGTCCTGACTTTC.

The genes are TRBV6-4 and TRBJ1-6; D not resolved. Per germline, CDR1 MRHNA and CDR2 SNTAGT. With 0 bases removed from V and 7 bases from J, the gap between germline ends came to 7 bases. This CDR3 region has 14 residues. In DNA form, the CDR3 reads TGTGCCAGCAGTGACTCGAAGGGAAATTCACCCCTCCACTTT. Translating gives CASSDSKGNSPLHF.

This chain connects TRBV19 to TRBJ2-7, with 10 bases that match TRBD1. V was clipped by 4 bases and J by 2 bases; unmatched bases: 8. Germline loops: CDR1 LNHDA, CDR2 SQIVND (reference sequence). This CDR3 is built from 16 residues. DNA of the CDR3: TGTGCCAGTAGTAAAGGGACCGGGACAGGGGCCTACGAGCAGTACTTC. Translation gives CASSKGTGTGAYEQYF.

This clone has just one count. The chain links TRBV27 to TRBJ2-1; 13 bases line up with TRBD2. CDR1 MNHEY and CDR2 SMNVEV come from the germline V gene (reference sequence). With 8 bases clipped from V and 0 bases from J, the junction kept 7 bases outside the gene matches. The CDR3 is made up of 17 amino acids. CDR3 DNA: TGTGCCAGCCTCCGGACTAGCGGGGGAAGCTCCTACAATGAGCAGTTCTTC. Its protein product is CASLRTSGGSSYNEQFF.

This clone is a singleton in its sample. The J gene is TRBJ1-2, the V gene TRBV28; D is uncertain. Per the germline V gene, CDR1 is MDHEN and CDR2 is SYDVKM. The CDR3 is 12 residues long. With 6 bases removed from V and 14 bases from J, the gap between germline ends came to 19 bases. The CDR3 loop reads CASRVFGEARTF. CDR3 nucleotide sequence: TGTGCCAGCAGAGTTTTCGGGGAGGCGAGGACCTTC.

Only one count was recorded for this clone. V is TRBV25-1 and J is TRBJ1-1; D may be TRBD1 (5 bases). The CDR3 has 16 amino acids. CDR1 MGHDK and CDR2 SYGVNS come from the germline V gene. V was pared by 0 bases and J by 1 base, with 12 bases between. The CDR3 here is CASSEYLRDPNTEAFF. CDR3 DNA sequence: TGTGCCAGCAGTGAATACCTCCGGGACCCGAACACTGAAGCTTTCTTT.

This chain uses TRBV2 with TRBJ2-5; D gene unclear. This CDR3 comprises 14 residues. V lost 2 bases, J lost 2 bases, and 9 bases lay in between. Germline V CDR1 and CDR2: SNHLY, FYNNEI. CDR3 residues: CASSERPNQETQYF. The CDR3, as DNA: TGTGCCAGCAGTGAACGGCCGAATCAAGAGACCCAGTACTTC.

The chain combines TRBV6-5 with TRBJ1-6; no clear D gene. Between the trimmed V and J ends, which lost 10 bases and 9 bases, there was a span of 16 bases. Per the germline V gene, CDR1 is MNHEY and CDR2 is SVGAGI. This CDR3 is 13 amino acids long. The CDR3 region has the DNA TGTGCCACCCAAAGGACCGTGGGTTCACCCCTCCACTTT. Protein sequence: CATQRTVGSPLHF.

The chain joins TRBV6-5 to TRBJ2-1; 10 bases are shared with TRBD2. The CDR3 length is 15 residues. V lost 2 bases, J lost 9 bases, and 7 bases stayed unmatched. Germline V lookup: CDR1 MNHEY, CDR2 SVGAGI. CDR3 sequence: CASSYMGLANSEQFF. The CDR3 bases are TGTGCCAGCAGTTACATGGGACTAGCGAATTCTGAGCAGTTCTTC.

The rearrangement uses TRBV7-2 and TRBJ2-2; D not certain. Germline CDR1 reads SGHTA; CDR2 reads FQGNSA. V was pared by 2 bases and J by 5 bases, with 9 bases between. CDR3 length equals 14 residues. The CDR3 spells CASSLWQSTGELFF. The CDR3 DNA is TGTGCCAGCAGCTTATGGCAGAGTACCGGGGAGCTGTTTTTT.

As DNA, the CDR3 is TGTGCCAGCAACGTGGGCCTGGAGACCCAGTACTTC. This encodes CASNVGLETQYF. J is TRBJ2-5 and V is TRBV25-1; D not resolved. Per the germline V gene, CDR1 is MGHDK and CDR2 is SYGVNS. The V gene lost 7 bases and the J gene lost 5 bases, with 11 bases spanning the gap. This CDR3 spans 12 amino acids.

The chain recombines TRBV11-3 with TRBJ2-2, with a weak D call TRBD1 (6 bases). This CDR3 is 15 amino acids long. V dropped 1 base and J dropped 6 bases, with 12 bases sitting between them. Germline CDR1 SGHNT, CDR2 YENEEA. CDR3 nucleotide sequence: TGTGCCAGCAGCTTAGCAGGGGCGCTCCCCGGGGAGCTGTTTTTT. Protein sequence: CASSLAGALPGELFF.

The chain is built from TRBV9 and TRBJ2-1; TRBD1 aligns across 7 bases. With 5 bases clipped from V and 4 bases from J, the junction kept 6 bases outside the gene matches. The CDR3 contains 14 residues. The germline V gene encodes CDR1 SGDLS and CDR2 YYNGEE. CDR3 nucleotide sequence: TGTGCCAGCAGGACCGGGACAGAATACAATGAGCAGTTCTTC. The encoded protein is CASRTGTEYNEQFF.

This clone was counted a single time. The V call is TRBV5-1, the J call TRBJ1-1; D may be TRBD1 (6 bases). CDR3 length equals 14 residues. With 4 bases removed from V and 1 base from J, the gap between germline ends came to 11 bases. Germline lookup yields CDR1 SGHRS and CDR2 YFSETQ. The CDR3 loop is CASSGGGANTEAFF. The CDR3 DNA follows: TGCGCCAGCAGCGGAGGGGGAGCGAACACTGAAGCTTTCTTT. Based on the CDR3 plus reference TRBV5-1 and TRBJ1-1, the full variable domain is KAGVTQTPRYLIKTRGQQVTLSCSPISGHRSVSWYQQTPGQGLQFLFEYFSETQRNKGNFPGRFSGRQFSNSRSEMNVSTLELGDSALYLCASSGGGANTEAFFGQGTRLTVV.

The rearrangement joins TRBV10-1 to TRBJ2-1; 7 bases map to TRBD1. The ends lost 4 bases at V and 6 bases at J; junction bases unmatched: 3. Germline V gene sequence: CDR1 WNHNN, CDR2 SYGVQD (reference sequence). The CDR3 covers 13 residues. CDR3 nucleotides: TGCGCCAGCAGTGGGGGACAGATCAATGAGCAGTTCTTC. Amino acids: CASSGGQINEQFF.